This is a list of T cell receptor beta chains from one sample in a study of blood T cell repertoires in COVID-19. Using immunoSEQ multiplex PCR, the repertoire was profiled, and TCRdb retains in-frame clones only, with some absent. The table shows around 130,000 clones, with around four fifths occurring only once. Sequenced material: peripheral blood. The receptors were sampled from a human donor in a cohort sampled during active COVID-19. The CDR3 runs from the conserved cysteine through the conserved F or W. Fields, in order: clone size, D gene, J gene, V gene, CDR3 DNA, CDR3 protein. A D gene is named only where the DNA matches it firmly. The listing skips clone size in some rows; elsewhere it reads once, few, many or a size class.

once	TRBD1	TRBJ2-6	TRBV7-6	TGTGCCAGCAGCTTAGTTGCAGGGGGCTACTCTGGGGCCAACGTCCTGACTTTC	CASSLVAGGYSGANVLTF
-	TRBD1	TRBJ2-5	TRBV6-5	TGTGCCAGCAGCACCTGGACAGGGGCAGAAGAGACCCAGTACTTC	CASSTWTGAEETQYF
-	TRBD2	TRBJ2-5	TRBV10-1	TGCGCCAGCAGTTCGGGACTAGCGCCTCTGGACCAGTACTTC	CASSSGLAPLDQYF
-	TRBD1	TRBJ1-1	TRBV19	TGTGCCAGTAGTATGATAGGGACAGCGAACACTGAAGCTTTCTTT	CASSMIGTANTEAFF
-	TRBD1	TRBJ2-1	TRBV23-1	TGCGCCAGCAGTCCCCCGGGACAGGGAGGCCCCGGAGGGTCCTACAATGAGCAGTTCTTC	CASSPPGQGGPGGSYNEQFF
-	TRBD1	TRBJ2-7	TRBV28	TGTGCCAGCAGTTTTCCCCGCAGGGGGAGTTACGAGCAGTACTTC	CASSFPRRGSYEQYF
-	-	TRBJ2-3	TRBV2	TGTGCCAGCAGTGAGCGGGGCACAGATACGCAGTATTTT	CASSERGTDTQYF
-	TRBD1	TRBJ2-7	TRBV6-5	TGTGCCAGCAGTTACTCGGAGACAGGGGTCGACGAGCAGTACTTC	CASSYSETGVDEQYF
-	TRBD2	TRBJ2-3	TRBV5-6	TGTGCCAGCAGGGTAATAGCGGGGGTTACGGATACGCAGTATTTT	CASRVIAGVTDTQYF
once	-	TRBJ2-7	TRBV14	TGTGCCAGCAGCCAAGGGCGGGGGCCGGGGCAGTACTTC	CASSQGRGPGQYF
-	-	TRBJ1-1	TRBV5-1	TGCGCCAGCAGCTTGGCGCGGGGGCGAAACACTGAAGCTTTCTTT	CASSLARGRNTEAFF
-	-	TRBJ1-2	TRBV6-6	TGTGCCAGCAATGGCGTCCCAGGCTATGGCTACACCTTC	CASNGVPGYGYTF
few	-	TRBJ1-1	TRBV10-3	TGTGCCATCAGCTTCGGACAGAACACTGAAGCTTTCTTT	CAISFGQNTEAFF